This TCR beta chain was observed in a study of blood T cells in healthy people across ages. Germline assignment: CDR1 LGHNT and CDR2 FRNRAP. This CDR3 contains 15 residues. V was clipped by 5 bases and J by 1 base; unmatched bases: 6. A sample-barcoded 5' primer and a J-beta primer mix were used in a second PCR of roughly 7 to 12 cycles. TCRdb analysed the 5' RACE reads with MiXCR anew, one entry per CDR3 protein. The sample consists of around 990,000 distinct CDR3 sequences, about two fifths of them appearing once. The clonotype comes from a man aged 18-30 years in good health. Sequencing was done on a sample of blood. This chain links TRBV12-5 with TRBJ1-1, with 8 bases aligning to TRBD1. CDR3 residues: CASGPGQGANTEAFF. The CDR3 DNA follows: TGTGCTAGTGGTCCAGGACAGGGAGCGAACACTGAAGCTTTCTTT.